These 5 T cell receptor beta chains share one sample of origin, sequenced in a study of control samples from healthy donors and cancer patients. Using immunoSEQ multiplex PCR, the repertoire was profiled, and TCRdb retains in-frame clones only, with some absent. The sample includes fewer than 200,000 clones, about 94% of them seen just once. The source material was PBMCs. The receptors stem from a man aged 55 to 70 with colorectal cancer.

The rearrangement uses TRBV2 and TRBJ2-7, with TRBD2 identical over 7 bases. The germline V gene has CDR1 SNHLY and CDR2 FYNNEI. There are 15 residues in the CDR3. Trimming at V came to 0 bases and at J to 5 bases, leaving 7 bases not matched to a gene. Written as DNA, the CDR3 is TGTGCCAGCAGTGAAGCGGAGGCTAGCGGACACGAGCAGTACTTC. Translating gives CASSEAEASGHEQYF. The full variable domain, completed using reference TRBV2 and TRBJ2-7, is EPEVTQTPSHQVTQMGQEVILRCVPISNHLYFYWYRQILGQKVEFLVSFYNNEISEKSEIFDDQFSVERPDGSNFTLKIRSTKLEDSAMYFCASSEAEASGHEQYFGPGTRLTVT.

The table lists this clone with a few counts. The chain joins TRBV7-2 to TRBJ2-7; no reliable D call. Trimming removed 5 bases at V and 0 bases at J, with 14 bases between. Germline loops: CDR1 SGHTA, CDR2 FQGNSA. The CDR3 extends over 15 amino acids. The CDR3 loop is CASSTRGSPSYEQYF. The CDR3 DNA is TGTGCCAGCAGCACACGTGGCAGTCCCTCCTACGAGCAGTACTTC.

This chain joins TRBV5-1 and TRBJ2-7; D may be TRBD1 or TRBD2 (5 bases each). This CDR3 contains 19 residues. V lost 5 bases and J lost 3, with 30 bases in between. From germline, CDR1 is SGHRS and CDR2 YFSETQ. CDR3 in DNA: TGCGCCAGCAGGGTAAGTCGAATCGATAAGGGGACGGGCCTCTACGAGCAGTACTTC. This sequence encodes CASRVSRIDKGTGLYEQYF.

The J gene is TRBJ2-2, the V gene TRBV29-1; D uncertain. V lost 8 bases to trimming and J lost 4 bases, with 17 bases between them. The germline gives CDR1 SQVTM, CDR2 ANQGSEA. The CDR3 runs 14 residues. This CDR3 reads CSFLGAESTGELFF. The CDR3, as DNA: TGCAGCTTCTTAGGAGCAGAGAGCACCGGGGAGCTGTTTTTT.

This chain uses TRBV5-1 with TRBJ2-5; D is possibly TRBD1 or TRBD2 (5 bases each). The CDR3 runs to 13 residues. Germline V gives CDR1 SGHRS, CDR2 YFSETQ. V was shortened by 4 bases and J by 3 bases, with 10 bases between the two germline ends. The CDR3 nucleotides are TGCGCCAGCAGCAAGGGGACGAAAGAGACCCAGTACTTC. This gives the protein CASSKGTKETQYF.